The 32 T cell receptor beta chains listed next were all sequenced from one sample in a study of vaccination and CD4 T cells after COVID-19. Their antigen targets remain unknown. Treatment noted: roughly 11-day PBMC culture with coronavirus spike peptide pools or control peptides (ViraFEST assay). With the Oncomine TCR Beta short-read assay, DNA from cultured CD4+ T cells was sequenced. Using its own MiXCR run on the PCR reads, TCRdb lists one record per CDR3 protein. This sample has about 20,000 distinct CDR3 sequences, with about 68% found just once. The sequencing input was CD4+ T cells from blood, cultured in vitro. The source is a human donor who had recovered from COVID-19.

This chain connects TRBV14 to TRBJ1-1, with D possibly matching TRBD1 (6 bases). Trimming removed 1 base at V and 4 bases at J, with 10 bases between. CDR3 length: 14 residues. Germline assignment: CDR1 SGHDN and CDR2 FVKESK. As DNA, the CDR3 is TGTGCCAGCAGCCAAGTGAGGGGGGCCACTGAAGCTTTCTTT. The encoded protein is CASSQVRGATEAFF.

The chain carries TRBV6-2 or TRBV6-3 and TRBJ2-1, with 7 positions matching TRBD1. Germline CDR1 is MNHEY and CDR2 is SVGEGT. CDR3 length: 17 residues. V lost 6 bases to trimming and J lost 3 bases; unmatched junction nucleotides: 14. CDR3 in DNA: TGTGCCAGCAGCCCCAGGACAGGCTCACATTACTACAATGAGCAGTTCTTC. This translates into CASSPRTGSHYYNEQFF.

This chain links TRBV12-3 or TRBV12-4 with TRBJ1-2; 9 nucleotides line up with TRBD1. J lost 7 bases, V lost 5 bases, and 8 bases had no gene match. The CDR3 is made up of 14 amino acids. As DNA, the CDR3 is TGTGCCAGCAGTCCCCGGGGGACAGGGTCTGGCTACACCTTC. It codes for CASSPRGTGSGYTF.

The chain is built from TRBV6-2 or TRBV6-3 and TRBJ2-5, with D tentatively TRBD2 (5 bases). The CDR3 sequence is 15 residues long. Trimming took off 0 bases at V and 4 bases at J, with 12 bases between the two ends. Germline values: CDR1 MNHEY, CDR2 SVGEGT. CDR3 sequence: CASSYSISGGETQYF. The CDR3 DNA reads as TGTGCCAGCAGTTACTCGATCTCCGGAGGAGAGACCCAGTACTTC.

The table lists this clonotype with a few counts. The genes are TRBV7-2 and TRBJ2-7; 9 bases fit TRBD2. The germline V gene encodes CDR1 SGHTA and CDR2 FQGNSA. Losses at the gene ends were 4 bases for V and 9 bases for J; bases not matched to a gene: 13. The CDR3 has 15 amino acids. CDR3 protein: CASSSYSSGALPQYF. Written as DNA, the CDR3 is TGTGCCAGCAGCTCTTACTCTAGCGGGGCGTTACCGCAGTACTTC. The complete variable domain, with remaining parts taken from reference TRBV7-2 and TRBJ2-7, reads GAGVSQSPSNKVTEKGKDVELRCDPISGHTALYWYRQSLGQGLEFLIYFQGNSAPDKSGLPSDRFSAERTGGSVSTLTIQRTQQEDSAVYLCASSSYSSGALPQYFGPGTRLTVT.

This chain connects TRBV7-2 to TRBJ1-2, with D possibly being TRBD1 (6 bases). The CDR3 contains 14 residues. Trimming left V 5 bases short and J 3 bases short, with 13 bases between. Germline-derived CDR1 and CDR2 are SGHTA and FQGNSA. The CDR3 spells CASSRGRQDYGYTF. The DNA of the CDR3 is TGTGCCAGCAGCCGTGGCCGACAGGACTATGGCTACACCTTC.

In its sample, this clonotype was seen a few times. The chain has TRBV6-1 and TRBJ1-2, with 7 bases matching TRBD1. The CDR3 contains 16 residues. Germline lookup yields CDR1 MNHNS and CDR2 SASEGT. V lost 6 bases to trimming and J lost 5 bases; unmatched junction nucleotides: 15. Here the CDR3 reads CASSKWGGGDGYGYTF. The CDR3 DNA is TGTGCCAGCAGCAAATGGGGAGGGGGCGATGGATATGGCTACACCTTC.

This chain uses TRBV15 with TRBJ1-1; tentatively, D is TRBD1 (6 bases). CDR1 and CDR2 from the germline V gene are LNHNV and YYDKDF (reference sequence). Trimming removed 0 bases at V and 11 bases at J, with 16 bases between. This CDR3 is built from 14 residues. CDR3 nucleotides: TGTGCCACCAGCAGAGAGGGGTCGGGGGGCCAGGCTTTCTTT. Its protein product is CATSREGSGGQAFF.

This sequence joins TRBV6-2 or TRBV6-3 and TRBJ2-1; D is uncertain. There are 15 residues in the CDR3. V lost 2 bases to trimming and J lost 5 bases, with 13 bases between them. Looked up from germline, CDR1 is MNHEY and CDR2 is SVGEGT. CDR3 in amino acids: CASSYESLFHNEQFF. The DNA of the CDR3 is TGTGCCAGCAGTTACGAGAGTCTGTTCCACAATGAGCAGTTCTTC.

V gene TRBV19 combines with J gene TRBJ2-7; the match to TRBD1 covers 7 bases. Germline values: CDR1 LNHDA, CDR2 SQIVND (reference sequence). The CDR3 covers 13 residues. The ends lost 4 bases at V and 2 bases at J; junction bases unmatched: 2. CDR3 residues: CASSRDRAYEQYF. DNA of the CDR3: TGTGCCAGTAGTAGGGACAGAGCCTACGAGCAGTACTTC. The full variable domain, with the rest looked up from reference TRBV19 and TRBJ2-7, is DGGITQSPKYLFRKEGQNVTLSCEQNLNHDAMYWYRQDPGQGLRLIYYSQIVNDFQKGDIAEGYSVSREKKESFPLTVTSAQKNPTAFYLCASSRDRAYEQYFGPGTRLTVT.

This rearrangement joins TRBV30 to TRBJ2-5; 8 nucleotides align to TRBD1. The CDR3 length is 13 residues. V lost 2 bases, J lost 5 bases, and 4 bases stayed unmatched. Germline CDR1 GTSNPN, CDR2 SVGIG (reference sequence). The CDR3 bases are TGTGCCTGGAGTCGGACAGGGATTGAGACCCAGTACTTC. It codes for CAWSRTGIETQYF.

The V and J genes are TRBV12-3 or TRBV12-4 and TRBJ1-6; D gene unclear. CDR3 length equals 14 residues. Trimming left V 3 bases short and J 7 bases short, with 10 bases between. The CDR3 DNA follows: TGTGCCAGCAGTTTCGGCGGACCCAATTCACCCCTCCACTTT. Translation gives CASSFGGPNSPLHF.

The table lists this clonotype with a few counts. The chain combines TRBV20-1 with TRBJ2-7, with a tentative D call TRBD2 (5 bases). V was clipped by 4 bases and J by 2 bases, with 15 bases between them. CDR1 and CDR2 (germline): DFQATT, SNEGSKA (reference sequence). This CDR3 region has 14 residues. The CDR3 region has the DNA TGCAGTGCTACCCGGACTGCTTCAACCTACGAGCAGTACTTC. This gives the protein CSATRTASTYEQYF.

The V and J genes are TRBV7-3 and TRBJ2-1, with D perhaps given as TRBD1 or TRBD2 (5 bases each). This CDR3 comprises 20 residues. Trimming left V 6 bases short and J 0 bases short, with 27 bases between. Germline CDR1 reads SGHTA; CDR2 reads FQGTGA. CDR3 sequence reads: CASRPSTRDGIIRSYNEQFF. Written as DNA, the CDR3 is TGTGCCAGCAGACCATCAACCCGGGACGGCATAATTCGCTCCTACAATGAGCAGTTCTTC.

The CDR3 DNA sequence: TGTGCCAGTGGACAGGGGTTCCAGCCCCAGCATTTT. Its translation is CASGQGFQPQHF. The chain joins TRBV19 to TRBJ1-5; 9 bases are shared with TRBD1. From germline, CDR1 is LNHDA and CDR2 SQIVND (reference sequence). The CDR3 spans 12 residues. Trimming cost V 8 bases and J 7 bases; bases outside gene matches: 3.

The V and J genes are TRBV24-1 and TRBJ2-2, with 7 bases that match TRBD1. J was trimmed by 7 bases and V by 8 bases; bases with no gene match: 9. Germline V gene data show CDR1 as KGHDR and CDR2 as SFDVKD. This CDR3 is 14 amino acids long. In nucleotides, the CDR3 is TGTGCCACCATGAAAGGGACAGAGTTCGGGGAGCTGTTTTTT. Translated: CATMKGTEFGELFF.

The rearrangement uses TRBV7-2 and TRBJ1-3; D not certain. In germline, CDR1 is SGHTA, CDR2 FQGNSA. The CDR3 runs 16 residues. V was cut by 1 base and J by 1 base, with 11 bases left in between. CDR3 residues: CASSLGPAGSGNTIYF. CDR3 sequence (DNA): TGTGCCAGCAGCTTAGGCCCCGCGGGGTCTGGAAACACCATATATTTT.

This chain connects TRBV10-3 to TRBJ1-5; a weak D match, TRBD1 (5 bases). The V end lost 6 bases, the J end lost 2 bases, and 11 bases lay between the germline ends. The CDR3 has 14 residues. From germline, CDR1 is ENHRY and CDR2 SYGVKD. DNA for the CDR3: TGTGCCATCAGCCCGACAGCTGGCAATCAGCCCCAGCATTTT. This gives the protein CAISPTAGNQPQHF.

This clonotype came up a few times. This chain uses TRBV6-1 with TRBJ1-6, with 7 bases identical to TRBD1. V shed 6 bases, J shed 7 bases, and the junction held 3 bases outside the gene matches. This CDR3 is built from 13 residues. Germline CDR1 MNHNS, CDR2 SASEGT. The CDR3 DNA follows: TGTGCCAGCAGCGACAGGGAAAATTCACCCCTCCACTTT. It codes for CASSDRENSPLHF.

The chain recombines TRBV30 with TRBJ1-1; D is unresolved. V was shortened by 3 bases and J by 7 bases, with 9 bases between the two germline ends. CDR1 and CDR2 from the germline V gene are GTSNPN and SVGIG (reference sequence). The CDR3 runs to 11 residues. The CDR3 loop is CAWSGPSEAFF. The CDR3 nucleotides are TGTGCCTGGAGCGGACCCAGTGAAGCTTTCTTT.

This chain joins TRBV12-3 or TRBV12-4 and TRBJ2-7; TRBD1 or TRBD2 may be the D gene (5 bases each). CDR3 length equals 14 residues. Trimming left V 5 bases short and J 2 bases short, with 13 bases between. The CDR3 spells CASSTGTPPYEQYF. The CDR3 region has the DNA TGTGCCAGCAGTACCGGGACGCCACCCTACGAGCAGTACTTC.

V and J are TRBV7-3 and TRBJ2-3; D not resolved. The CDR3 is 13 amino acids. V lost 1 base and J lost 3, with 5 bases in between. The germline gives CDR1 SGHTA, CDR2 FQGTGA. The CDR3 region is CASSLRRTDTQYF. The CDR3 nucleotides read TGTGCCAGCAGCTTAAGGCGGACAGATACGCAGTATTTT.

This clonotype has only a few counts. V and J are TRBV20-1 and TRBJ1-3; D uncertain. The CDR3 length is 16 residues. Germline CDR1 DFQATT, CDR2 SNEGSKA (reference sequence). V was trimmed by 0 bases and J by 0 bases, leaving 12 bases between them. CDR3 loop: CSARDRRRLSGNTIYF. In DNA, the CDR3 is TGCAGTGCTAGAGATCGCCGGCGCCTCTCTGGAAACACCATATATTTT.

V gene TRBV20-1 combines with J gene TRBJ1-5; TRBD1 aligns across 7 bases. This CDR3 is 13 amino acids long. Germline V gene data show CDR1 as DFQATT and CDR2 as SNEGSKA (reference sequence). J lost 3 bases, V lost 6 bases, and 5 bases had no gene match. The CDR3 sequence: CSAEGGVNQPQHF. As DNA, the CDR3 is TGCAGTGCGGAAGGGGGCGTCAATCAGCCCCAGCATTTT.

The chain's CDR3 is CASSSGPGSTEAFF. CDR3 nucleotides: TGTGCCAGCAGCTCCGGCCCAGGGAGCACTGAAGCTTTCTTT. The rearrangement links TRBV7-8 to TRBJ1-1, with D perhaps TRBD1 (5 bases). Germline CDR1 reads SGHVS; CDR2 reads FQNEAQ. The CDR3 covers 14 residues. V dropped 4 bases and J dropped 4 bases, with 13 bases sitting between them.

The chain uses TRBV30 and TRBJ1-6; D gene uncertain. CDR1 and CDR2 from the germline V gene are GTSNPN and SVGIG (reference sequence). V shed 2 bases and J shed 8 bases, with 13 bases lying between them. The CDR3 totals 14 residues. This chain's CDR3 is CAWSWGTQDSPLHF. DNA for the CDR3: TGTGCCTGGAGTTGGGGAACTCAGGATTCACCCCTCCACTTT.

The sample holds a few counts of this clonotype. This chain connects TRBV20-1 to TRBJ1-2; TRBD1 aligns across 11 bases. This CDR3 region has 15 residues. After removal of 3 bases from V and 5 bases from J, the junction contained 8 bases not matched to a gene. Per the germline V gene, CDR1 is DFQATT and CDR2 is SNEGSKA (reference sequence). The CDR3 sequence is CSASFSGQGGYGYTF. Written as DNA, the CDR3 is TGCAGTGCTAGCTTTTCGGGACAGGGGGGGTATGGCTACACCTTC.

Here the CDR3 reads CASSLAAGTDTQYF. Written as DNA, the CDR3 is TGCGCCAGCAGCCTAGCGGCAGGGACAGATACGCAGTATTTT. The chain recombines TRBV5-1 with TRBJ2-3, with TRBD2 matching over 7 bases. V was clipped by 4 bases and J by 3 bases; unmatched bases: 5. The CDR3 sequence is 14 residues long. Germline V lookup: CDR1 SGHRS, CDR2 YFSETQ. The variable domain in full, completed from reference TRBV5-1 and TRBJ2-3, reads KAGVTQTPRYLIKTRGQQVTLSCSPISGHRSVSWYQQTPGQGLQFLFEYFSETQRNKGNFPGRFSGRQFSNSRSEMNVSTLELGDSALYLCASSLAAGTDTQYFGPGTRLTVL.

The V and J genes are TRBV4-3 and TRBJ1-1, with a tentative D call TRBD1 (5 bases). The V gene's germline CDR1 is LGHNA and CDR2 YSLEER. V lost 0 bases and J lost 3, with 11 bases in between. CDR3 length equals 15 residues. The CDR3 sequence is CASSQDLGVYTEAFF. The CDR3 nucleotides are TGCGCCAGCAGCCAAGATTTGGGGGTCTACACTGAAGCTTTCTTT.

The chain couples TRBV7-2 to TRBJ2-2; D not resolved. The CDR3 totals 16 residues. Germline assignment: CDR1 SGHTA and CDR2 FQGNSA. The V end lost 4 bases, the J end lost 0 bases, and 12 bases lay between the germline ends. CDR3 nucleotides: TGTGCCAGCAGCTCTCCAGCCTACACGAACACCGGGGAGCTGTTTTTT. This translates into CASSSPAYTNTGELFF. Full variable domain (rest looked up from reference TRBV7-2 and TRBJ2-2): GAGVSQSPSNKVTEKGKDVELRCDPISGHTALYWYRQSLGQGLEFLIYFQGNSAPDKSGLPSDRFSAERTGGSVSTLTIQRTQQEDSAVYLCASSSPAYTNTGELFFGEGSRLTVL.

The chain carries TRBV28 and TRBJ1-2; tentatively, D is TRBD1 (6 bases). The germline gives CDR1 MDHEN, CDR2 SYDVKM. V lost 5 bases and J lost 5, with 18 bases in between. There are 15 residues in the CDR3. The CDR3 here is CASSESDSALYGYTF. The CDR3 nucleotides are TGTGCCAGCAGTGAATCGGACAGCGCCCTGTATGGCTACACCTTC.

Only a few counts were recorded for this clonotype. The junction differs from germline at one of its ends, possibly a read error. The chain carries TRBV28 and TRBJ1-1; TRBD1 might be the D (5 bases). This CDR3 spans 13 amino acids. The V gene's germline CDR1 is MDHEN and CDR2 SYDVKM. CDR3 protein: CASSLGSPTGTIF. CDR3 coding DNA: TGTGCCAGCAGTTTAGGTTCTCCGACCGGGACTATCTTT.